The present entry profiles one T cell receptor beta chain with its context. Authors' data handling: Amplification of reference gene primers provided the estimated nucleated cell counts. Sequencing was performed with immunoSEQ multiplex PCR; in TCRdb, only in-frame clones are kept and a portion is missing. D and trimming were read from the DNA, whereas the V and J calls and clone size are those reported in that table. The sample yields about 340,000 clones, around four fifths seen once. V was clipped by 4 bases and J by 10 bases; unmatched bases: 11. This CDR3 is built from 16 residues. The V gene's germline CDR1 is SGHTA and CDR2 FQGNSA. The entry originates in a study of blood T cell repertoires in COVID-19.

The sequencing sample was made of peripheral blood. The chain joins TRBV7-2 to TRBJ2-1, with 12 bases lining up with TRBD2. The receptor was isolated from a man aged 25 to 40 with active or convalescent COVID-19. In nucleotides, the CDR3 is TGTGCCAGCAGCTCGGCAACTAGCGGGGGGAGGCGGGAGCAGTTCTTC. It yields the protein CASSSATSGGRREQFF.